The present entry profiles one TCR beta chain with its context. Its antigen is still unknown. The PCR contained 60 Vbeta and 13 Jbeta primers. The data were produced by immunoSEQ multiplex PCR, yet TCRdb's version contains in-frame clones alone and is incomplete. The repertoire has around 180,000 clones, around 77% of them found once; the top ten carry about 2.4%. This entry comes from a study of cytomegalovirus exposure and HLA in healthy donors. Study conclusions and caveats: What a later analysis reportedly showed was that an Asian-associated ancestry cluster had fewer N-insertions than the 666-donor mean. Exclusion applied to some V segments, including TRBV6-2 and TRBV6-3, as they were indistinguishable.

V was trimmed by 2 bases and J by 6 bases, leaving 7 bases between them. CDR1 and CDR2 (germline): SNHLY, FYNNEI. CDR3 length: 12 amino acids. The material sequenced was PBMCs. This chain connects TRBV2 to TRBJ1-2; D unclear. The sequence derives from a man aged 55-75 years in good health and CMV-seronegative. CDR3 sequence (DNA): TGTGCCAGCAGTGAACGGGAGAATGGCTACACCTTC. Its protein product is CASSERENGYTF.